A few counts support the clone carrying this T cell receptor beta chain. Antigen: not known. This sample is drawn from a study of human T cells and chemical hapten exposure. The study, taken as a whole, reports: DPC sensitization did not alter TCRs above 1 in 1000 frequency.

TCRdb recomputed calls from the RACE reads with MiXCR, one row per CDR3 protein. This sample yields 350,000 to 400,000 distinct CDR3 sequences, of which 4.5% to 5.5% are seen a single time; around 2.6% belongs to the top ten. This CDR3 has 14 residues. Looked up from germline, CDR1 is GTSNPN and CDR2 is SVGIG (reference sequence). After removal of 4 bases from V and 4 bases from J, the junction contained 6 bases not matched to a gene. Time point described: pre-sensitization, week 0. The treatment was: therapeutic diphenylcyclopropenone sensitization with weekly scalp DPC. The sequence came from a woman aged 45-65 years with alopecia areata. Some clones in this sample may be carry-over from other donors' samples. The J gene is TRBJ2-1, the V gene TRBV30, with 8 bases that match TRBD2. This sample comprised whole blood, obtained in connection with sensitization to the hapten diphenylcyclopropenone (DPC). The CDR3 is CAWKGEREYNEQFF. For the CDR3, the DNA is TGTGCCTGGAAAGGGGAGCGGGAGTACAATGAGCAGTTCTTC.